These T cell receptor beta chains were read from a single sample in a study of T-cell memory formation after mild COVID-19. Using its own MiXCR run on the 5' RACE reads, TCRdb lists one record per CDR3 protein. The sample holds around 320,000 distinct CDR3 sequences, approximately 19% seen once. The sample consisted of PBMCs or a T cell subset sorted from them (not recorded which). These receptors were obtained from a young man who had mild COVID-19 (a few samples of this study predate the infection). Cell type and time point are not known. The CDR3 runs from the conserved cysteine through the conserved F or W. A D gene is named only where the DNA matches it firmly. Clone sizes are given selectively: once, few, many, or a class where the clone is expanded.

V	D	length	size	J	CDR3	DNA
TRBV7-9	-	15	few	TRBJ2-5	CASSPPDTHQETQYF	TGTGCCAGCAGCCCCCCGGACACACACCAAGAGACCCAGTACTTC
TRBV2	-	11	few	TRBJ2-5	CASSETKTQYF	TGTGCCAGCAGTGAAACGAAGACCCAGTACTTC
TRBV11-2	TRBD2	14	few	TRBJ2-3	CASSPAGGEDTQYF	TGTGCCAGCAGCCCCGCGGGGGGCGAAGATACGCAGTATTTT
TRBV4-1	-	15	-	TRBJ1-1	CASSQEAGANTEAFF	TGCGCCAGCAGCCAAGAGGCAGGGGCTAACACTGAAGCTTTCTTT
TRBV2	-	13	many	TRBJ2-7	CATQGGFLYEQYF	TGTGCCACCCAGGGGGGTTTTCTCTACGAGCAGTACTTC
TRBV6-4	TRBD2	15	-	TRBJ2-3	CASSTIAGGTDTQYF	TGTGCCAGCAGCACCATAGCGGGGGGGACAGATACGCAGTATTTT
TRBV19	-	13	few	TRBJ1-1	CASSTTGDTEAFF	TGTGCCAGTAGTACTACGGGGGACACTGAAGCTTTCTTT
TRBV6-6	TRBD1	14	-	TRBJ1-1	CASSYAQGVSEAFF	TGTGCCAGCAGTTACGCACAGGGGGTCTCTGAAGCTTTCTTT
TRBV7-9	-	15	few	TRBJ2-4	CASSLVQGPKNIQYF	TGTGCCAGCAGCTTAGTTCAGGGACCCAAAAACATTCAGTACTTC
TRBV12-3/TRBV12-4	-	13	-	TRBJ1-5	CASNINSNQPQHF	TGTGCCAGCAATATAAATAGCAATCAGCCCCAGCATTTT
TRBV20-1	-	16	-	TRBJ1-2	CSARGDTPNPNYGYTF	TGCAGTGCTAGAGGGGACACCCCCAATCCGAACTATGGCTACACCTTC
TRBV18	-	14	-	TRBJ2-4	CASSPGAAKNIQYF	TGTGCCAGCTCCCCTGGGGCAGCCAAAAACATTCAGTACTTC
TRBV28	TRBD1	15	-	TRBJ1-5	CASSQMDREYQPQHF	TGTGCCAGCAGCCAAATGGACAGGGAGTATCAGCCCCAGCATTTT
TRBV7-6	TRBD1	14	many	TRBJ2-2	CASSRDRGTGELFF	TGTGCCAGCAGCCGGGACAGGGGCACCGGGGAGCTGTTTTTT
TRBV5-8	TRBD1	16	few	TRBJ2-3	CASSQLRDSATDTQYF	TGTGCCAGCAGCCAACTCCGGGACAGCGCCACAGATACGCAGTATTTT
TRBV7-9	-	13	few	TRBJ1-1	CASSLVGLDEAFF	TGTGCCAGCAGCCTAGTAGGGTTGGATGAAGCTTTCTTT
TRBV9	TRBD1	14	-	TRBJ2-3	CASSWTGTTDTQYF	TGTGCCAGCAGCTGGACAGGGACAACAGATACGCAGTATTTT
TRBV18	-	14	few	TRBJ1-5	CASSPRWGDQPQHF	TGTGCCAGCTCACCAAGGTGGGGGGATCAGCCCCAGCATTTT
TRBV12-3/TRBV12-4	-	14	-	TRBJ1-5	CASRRLQDDQPQHF	TGTGCCAGCAGGCGTCTACAGGATGATCAGCCCCAGCATTTT
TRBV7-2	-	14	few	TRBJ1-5	CASSSRSGNQPQHF	TGTGCCAGCAGCTCCAGGTCGGGGAATCAGCCCCAGCATTTT
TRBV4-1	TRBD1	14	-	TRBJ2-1	CASSLGQGNGEQFF	TGCGCCAGCAGCCTTGGACAGGGGAACGGGGAGCAGTTCTTC
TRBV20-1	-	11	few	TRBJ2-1	CSVITYNEQFF	TGCAGTGTCATCACTTACAATGAGCAGTTCTTC
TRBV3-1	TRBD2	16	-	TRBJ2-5	CASSHLAGDLQETQYF	TGTGCCAGCAGCCACCTAGCGGGGGACCTACAAGAGACCCAGTACTTC